Described below is a single T cell receptor (beta chain) sequence and its context. This sample was included in a study of blood T cell repertoires in COVID-19. The wider study: Material from acute and convalescent COVID-19 was sourced from the United States, Italy and Spain. T cells, B-cell-depleted T cells, or PBMCs supplied cDNA or gDNA.

Original processing methods: For nucleated cells, counts were estimated from reference gene primer amplification. Clones were sequenced by immunoSEQ multiplex PCR, and TCRdb holds only the in-frame ones, with some missing. D and trimming come from the DNA, and the V and J calls and clone size come from that table. The sample lists 150,000 to 180,000 clones; roughly 71% were seen once. Germline V gene lookup returns CDR1 SGHRS and CDR2 YFSETQ. CDR3 size: 13 residues. The ends lost 4 bases at V and 10 bases at J; junction bases unmatched: 9. The rearrangement joins TRBV5-1 to TRBJ1-1; 8 bases are shared with TRBD1. Input material: peripheral blood. The source is a woman older than 75 with acute or convalescent COVID-19. The CDR3 sequence is CASSPFGGQVAFF. As DNA, the CDR3 is TGCGCCAGCAGCCCCTTTGGGGGACAGGTAGCTTTCTTT. Full variable domain (rest looked up from reference TRBV5-1 and TRBJ1-1): KAGVTQTPRYLIKTRGQQVTLSCSPISGHRSVSWYQQTPGQGLQFLFEYFSETQRNKGNFPGRFSGRQFSNSRSEMNVSTLELGDSALYLCASSPFGGQVAFFGQGTRLTVV.